This T cell receptor beta chain was retrieved from a study of T cell responses to AZD1222 COVID-19 vaccine. Comment on this clone: Its antigen is unidentified.

General study results and limits: Reportedly, nearly half the spike-specific TCRs target unmutated variant regions. Vaccine-related CD4 TCRs covered spike, predominating at 160-218 and 743-854. Rises in breadth and depth of Spike-specific TCRs came after two AZD1222 doses.

The repertoire was sequenced with immunoSEQ multiplex PCR; TCRdb's copy has only in-frame clones and lacks some. Listed are about 140,000 clones; 2.2% falls within the top ten. Germline assignment: CDR1 SGHRS and CDR2 YFSETQ. V gave up 7 bases and J gave up 6 bases, with 16 bases separating them. This CDR3 contains 13 residues. The chain employs TRBV5-1 and TRBJ1-2, with D possibly TRBD1 on 6 matching bases. The origin of this receptor is an adult in good health. Source material: peripheral blood. CDR3: CASREGQGNGYTF. The CDR3 region has the DNA TGCGCCAGCCGGGAAGGGCAGGGGAATGGCTACACCTTC. Combining the CDR3 with reference TRBV5-1 and TRBJ1-2 gives the whole variable domain KAGVTQTPRYLIKTRGQQVTLSCSPISGHRSVSWYQQTPGQGLQFLFEYFSETQRNKGNFPGRFSGRQFSNSRSEMNVSTLELGDSALYLCASREGQGNGYTFGSGTRLTVV.